The clone carrying this T cell receptor beta chain has only a few counts. This sample is drawn from a study of ipilimumab plus nivolumab after autologous stem cell transplantation. On the study more broadly: Myeloma patients were high-risk transplant-naive or relapsed within 3 years of first autologous transplant.

Data came from immunoSEQ multiplex PCR; TCRdb stores just in-frame clones and leaves some out. The table records under 2,000 clones, about nine tenths of them present only once. This CDR3 spans 15 amino acids. Trimming shortened V by 0 bases and J by 2 bases, and 9 bases separated the two germline ends. Germline V lookup: CDR1 SGHNT, CDR2 YYREEE (reference sequence). The chain has TRBV5-4 and TRBJ1-5, with no clear D. The receptor comes from a male donor with multiple myeloma. Sequences were derived from PBMCs, sampled in a trial of ipilimumab plus nivolumab as post-transplant consolidation. The CDR3, as DNA: TGTGCCAGCAGCTTGGGCGGGTTTGGCAATCAGCCCCAGCATTTT. It encodes CASSLGGFGNQPQHF.